A selection of T cell receptor beta chains follows, all from one sample in a study of blood T cell repertoires in COVID-19. Measured with immunoSEQ multiplex PCR; TCRdb has only the in-frame clones, and not every one. The table includes about 210,000 clones, around 80% detected once. The specimen was peripheral blood. The receptors derive from a woman between 40 and 50 years old with acute or convalescent COVID-19. Both conserved end residues are part of each CDR3. The order of the fields is D gene, clone size, V gene, J gene, CDR3 protein, CDR3 DNA. D genes are given only for firm matches. Rows give clone size only sometimes, using once, few, many, or a class for an expanded clone.

d_gene: TRBD2; abundance: NA; v_gene: TRBV28; j_gene: TRBJ2-1; CDR3aa: CASRYSRGAGGYNEQFF; CDR3nt: TGTGCCAGCAGATACTCACGTGGGGCGGGAGGATACAATGAGCAGTTCTTC
d_gene: NA; abundance: NA; v_gene: TRBV29-1; j_gene: TRBJ2-2; CDR3aa: CSVEGQKTGAGVPGELFF; CDR3nt: TGCAGCGTTGAAGGGCAAAAGACAGGGGCGGGAGTCCCCGGGGAGCTGTTTTTT
d_gene: TRBD2; abundance: few; v_gene: TRBV7-6; j_gene: TRBJ2-1; CDR3aa: CASSLLTAGGPNEQFF; CDR3nt: TGTGCCAGCAGCTTATTAACTGCGGGAGGGCCTAATGAGCAGTTCTTC
d_gene: NA; abundance: NA; v_gene: TRBV3-1/TRBV3-2; j_gene: TRBJ1-1; CDR3aa: CASSQVASGGAFF; CDR3nt: TGTGCCAGCAGCCAGGTAGCATCCGGAGGGGCTTTCTTT
d_gene: TRBD2; abundance: NA; v_gene: TRBV19; j_gene: TRBJ2-3; CDR3aa: CASSIRRGAGAADTQYF; CDR3nt: TGTGCCAGTAGTATCCGCCGGGGAGCGGGGGCCGCAGATACGCAGTATTTT
d_gene: TRBD1; abundance: NA; v_gene: TRBV29-1; j_gene: TRBJ2-3; CDR3aa: CSVKDRGPTDTQYF; CDR3nt: TGCAGCGTAAAGGACAGGGGGCCAACAGATACGCAGTATTTT
d_gene: TRBD2; abundance: NA; v_gene: TRBV7-3; j_gene: TRBJ2-1; CDR3aa: CASSFSGALSYNEQFF; CDR3nt: TGTGCCAGCAGCTTTAGCGGGGCCCTCTCCTACAATGAGCAGTTCTTC
d_gene: TRBD1; abundance: NA; v_gene: TRBV27; j_gene: TRBJ1-6; CDR3aa: CASSSRTGTYSPLHF; CDR3nt: TGTGCCAGCAGTTCTCGGACAGGGACCTATTCACCCCTCCACTTT
d_gene: TRBD1; abundance: NA; v_gene: TRBV9; j_gene: TRBJ1-3; CDR3aa: CASSAIRTGLGNTIYF; CDR3nt: TGTGCCAGCAGCGCGATTCGGACAGGGCTAGGAAACACCATATATTTT
d_gene: NA; abundance: NA; v_gene: TRBV3-1/TRBV3-2; j_gene: TRBJ2-3; CDR3aa: CASSHQGMRGTQYF; CDR3nt: TGTGCCAGCAGCCATCAGGGAATGCGGGGTACGCAGTATTTT
d_gene: NA; abundance: NA; v_gene: TRBV19; j_gene: TRBJ2-3; CDR3aa: CATSTRLTDTQYF; CDR3nt: TGTGCCACTTCGACGAGACTCACAGATACGCAGTATTTT
d_gene: NA; abundance: NA; v_gene: TRBV2; j_gene: TRBJ1-6; CDR3aa: CASRDRRSSYNSPLHF; CDR3nt: TGTGCCAGCAGAGACAGGCGGAGCTCCTATAATTCACCCCTCCACTTT
d_gene: NA; abundance: NA; v_gene: TRBV11-3; j_gene: TRBJ2-2; CDR3aa: CASSLYRGTGELFF; CDR3nt: TGTGCCAGCAGCTTGTACAGAGGGACCGGGGAGCTGTTTTTT
d_gene: NA; abundance: NA; v_gene: TRBV27; j_gene: TRBJ1-6; CDR3aa: CASSFYDSNNSPLHF; CDR3nt: TGTGCCAGCAGTTTTTACGACTCTAATAATTCACCCCTCCACTTT
d_gene: TRBD1; abundance: NA; v_gene: TRBV30; j_gene: TRBJ2-7; CDR3aa: CAWRGTGLGEQYF; CDR3nt: TGTGCCTGGAGGGGGACAGGGCTCGGGGAGCAGTACTTC
d_gene: TRBD1; abundance: NA; v_gene: TRBV29-1; j_gene: TRBJ2-5; CDR3aa: CSVVTGAQETQYF; CDR3nt: TGCAGCGTTGTGACAGGGGCTCAAGAGACCCAGTACTTC
d_gene: TRBD2; abundance: NA; v_gene: TRBV7-6; j_gene: TRBJ2-1; CDR3aa: CASALAGNYEQFF; CDR3nt: TGTGCCAGCGCGCTAGCGGGAAACTATGAGCAGTTCTTC
d_gene: NA; abundance: NA; v_gene: TRBV7-2; j_gene: TRBJ1-5; CDR3aa: CASSDDLFRDGNQPQHF; CDR3nt: TGTGCCAGCAGCGACGACCTTTTCAGGGATGGCAATCAGCCCCAGCATTTT
d_gene: TRBD1; abundance: NA; v_gene: TRBV28; j_gene: TRBJ2-3; CDR3aa: CASSPTGSRDTQYF; CDR3nt: TGTGCCAGCAGTCCGACAGGGAGTAGGGATACGCAGTATTTT
d_gene: NA; abundance: NA; v_gene: TRBV10-3; j_gene: TRBJ2-7; CDR3aa: CAISRGSPYEQYF; CDR3nt: TGTGCCATCAGCCGGGGTTCTCCCTACGAGCAGTACTTC
d_gene: NA; abundance: NA; v_gene: TRBV24-1; j_gene: TRBJ2-7; CDR3aa: CATSRAGRGEQYF; CDR3nt: TGTGCCACCAGTCGAGCCGGTAGGGGCGAGCAGTACTTC
d_gene: NA; abundance: few; v_gene: TRBV2; j_gene: TRBJ1-2; CDR3aa: CASSRAGADYGYTF; CDR3nt: TGTGCCAGCAGTCGCGCAGGGGCCGACTATGGCTACACCTTC
d_gene: TRBD2; abundance: once; v_gene: TRBV9; j_gene: TRBJ2-7; CDR3aa: CASSVGRGGRIYEQYF; CDR3nt: TGTGCCAGCAGCGTAGGGCGGGGGGGGAGAATCTACGAGCAGTACTTC
d_gene: TRBD2; abundance: NA; v_gene: TRBV19; j_gene: TRBJ2-7; CDR3aa: CASSTGLAGDWSYEQYF; CDR3nt: TGTGCCAGTAGTACCGGACTAGCGGGAGATTGGTCCTACGAGCAGTACTTC
d_gene: NA; abundance: NA; v_gene: TRBV27; j_gene: TRBJ1-1; CDR3aa: CASMGAGRGGTEAFF; CDR3nt: TGTGCCAGCATGGGGGCGGGAAGGGGAGGGACTGAAGCTTTCTTT